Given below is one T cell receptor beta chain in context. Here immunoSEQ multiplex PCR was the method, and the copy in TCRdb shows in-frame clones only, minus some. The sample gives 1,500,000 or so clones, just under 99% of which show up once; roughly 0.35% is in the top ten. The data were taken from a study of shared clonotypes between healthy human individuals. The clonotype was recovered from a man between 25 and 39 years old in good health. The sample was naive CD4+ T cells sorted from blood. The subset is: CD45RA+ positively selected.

CDR3 amino acids: CASSLRGALYQETQYF. The CDR3 DNA reads as TGTGCCAGCAGTTTAAGGGGAGCCCTGTACCAAGAGACCCAGTACTTC. The V call is TRBV27, the J call TRBJ2-5, with D perhaps TRBD1 or TRBD2 (5 bases each). Germline CDR1 reads MNHEY; CDR2 reads SMNVEV (reference sequence). The V end lost 2 bases, the J end lost 0 bases, and 13 bases lay between the germline ends. The CDR3 runs 16 residues.